These 24 T cell receptor beta chains originate from one sample sequenced in a study of cytomegalovirus exposure and HLA in healthy donors. Primers for the PCR totalled 60 Vbeta and 13 Jbeta. The table came from immunoSEQ multiplex PCR; TCRdb's copy has only in-frame clones and leaves some out. This table holds some 120,000 clones, 73% found once. The source material was PBMCs. These receptors all come from a woman between 35 and 50 years old in good health and CMV-seropositive.

CDR3 bases: TGTGCCAGCACGGCCAAAAACATTCAGTACTTC. This gives the protein CASTAKNIQYF. The chain joins TRBV2 to TRBJ2-4; D remains ambiguous. The CDR3 covers 11 residues. The germline CDR1 and CDR2 sequences are SNHLY and FYNNEI. Trimming shortened V by 7 bases and J by 1 base, and 2 bases separated the two germline ends.

The V gene is TRBV11-1, the J gene TRBJ1-6; maybe TRBD1 (5 bases). Trimming removed 5 bases at V and 0 bases at J, with 17 bases between. The germline CDR1 and CDR2 sequences are SGHAT and FQDESV (reference sequence). The CDR3 totals 18 residues. CDR3 in amino acids: CASSAHVGGNSYNSPLHF. The CDR3 DNA follows: TGTGCCAGCAGCGCGCACGTGGGGGGAAACTCCTATAATTCACCCCTCCACTTT.

The rearrangement joins TRBV28 to TRBJ1-1; TRBD1 might be the D (5 bases). V was trimmed by 6 bases and J by 3 bases, leaving 11 bases between them. The length of the CDR3 is 13 residues. In germline, CDR1 is MDHEN, CDR2 SYDVKM. This CDR3 is CASSPGYYTEAFF. CDR3 nucleotide sequence: TGTGCCAGCAGCCCAGGGTACTACACTGAAGCTTTCTTT. Based on the CDR3 plus reference TRBV28 and TRBJ1-1, the full variable domain is DVKVTQSSRYLVKRTGEKVFLECVQDMDHENMFWYRQDPGLGLRLIYFSYDVKMKEKGDIPEGYSVSREKKERFSLILESASTNQTSMYLCASSPGYYTEAFFGQGTRLTVV.

The J gene is TRBJ1-3, the V gene TRBV7-9; 7 positions match TRBD1. Trimming removed 1 base from V and 4 bases from J; junction bases left unmatched: 4. The V gene's germline CDR1 is SEHNR and CDR2 FQNEAQ (reference sequence). The CDR3 contains 15 residues. The CDR3 DNA follows: TGTGCCAGCAGCTTAGGGGGGACAGCGGGAAACACCATATATTTT. It translates to CASSLGGTAGNTIYF.

The V call is TRBV28, the J call TRBJ1-2; TRBD1 is a possible D gene (6 bases). Trimming left V 5 bases short and J 2 bases short, with 15 bases between. This CDR3 contains 15 residues. From germline, CDR1 is MDHEN and CDR2 SYDVKM. CDR3 nucleotides: TGTGCCAGCAGTACCCACTCCCAGGGGAACTATGGCTACACCTTC. This codes for CASSTHSQGNYGYTF.

The V and J genes are TRBV27 and TRBJ2-3; TRBD1 is a possible D gene (5 bases). V lost 6 bases to trimming and J lost 6 bases, with 10 bases between them. CDR1 is MNHEY, CDR2 SMNVEV, per germline (reference sequence). The CDR3 spans 12 residues. CDR3 in amino acids: CASSYAGDTQYF. CDR3 DNA: TGTGCCAGCAGCTACGCAGGGGATACGCAGTATTTT.

Only one count was recorded for this clone. The J gene is TRBJ2-5, the V gene TRBV7-8; 8 bases align to TRBD1. The CDR3 length is 14 residues. The germline gives CDR1 SGHVS, CDR2 FQNEAQ. Unmatched junction bases numbered 4, after V lost 5 bases and J lost 2 bases. CDR3 nucleotides: TGTGCCAGCAGCCCTAGGACAGGGCAAGAGACCCAGTACTTC. Translating it yields CASSPRTGQETQYF.

This chain links TRBV5-6 with TRBJ2-1, with 13 bases matching TRBD2. Trimming at V came to 4 bases and at J to 4 bases, leaving 5 bases not matched to a gene. From germline, CDR1 is SGHDT and CDR2 YYEEEE. This CDR3 is built from 16 residues. The CDR3 protein is CASSPGLAGVYNEQFF. The CDR3, as DNA: TGTGCCAGCAGCCCCGGACTAGCGGGAGTTTACAATGAGCAGTTCTTC.

The V and J genes are TRBV7-2 and TRBJ1-1; 9 positions match TRBD1. V was pared by 5 bases and J by 0 bases, with 7 bases of the junction left unmatched. From germline, CDR1 is SGHTA and CDR2 FQGNSA. The CDR3 length is 16 residues. The CDR3 region has the DNA TGTGCCAGCAGCCCTCGGGACAGGGCCCTGAACACTGAAGCTTTCTTT. Residues: CASSPRDRALNTEAFF.

The chain has TRBV2 and TRBJ1-1; a possible D gene is TRBD1 (6 bases). Germline values: CDR1 SNHLY, CDR2 FYNNEI. The CDR3 is 13 residues long. Trimming removed 5 bases from V and 3 bases from J, with 10 bases in between. CDR3 amino acids: CASSLRQDTEAFF. The CDR3 region has the DNA TGTGCCAGCAGTCTTCGACAGGACACTGAAGCTTTCTTT.

This chain joins TRBV27 and TRBJ1-1, with 7 bases fitting TRBD1. Per the germline V gene, CDR1 is MNHEY and CDR2 is SMNVEV (reference sequence). The CDR3 is 15 residues long. With V trimmed by 5 bases and J by 1 base, 7 bases remained unmatched. CDR3 coding DNA: TGTGCCAGCAGTCCGGGGACAGTTAGGAACACTGAAGCTTTCTTT. This sequence encodes CASSPGTVRNTEAFF.

This chain uses TRBV7-3 with TRBJ2-3; possible D gene TRBD2, 7 bases. Trimming stripped 6 bases from V and 5 bases from J, with 18 bases between. Looked up from germline, CDR1 is SGHTA and CDR2 is FQGTGA. The CDR3 consists of 15 residues. The CDR3 region has the DNA TGTGCCAGCAGGAATAGCCGGGGGGCCGGAGATACGCAGTATTTT. Amino acids: CASRNSRGAGDTQYF. The full variable domain, with the rest looked up from reference TRBV7-3 and TRBJ2-3, is GAGVSQTPSNKVTEKGKYVELRCDPISGHTALYWYRQSLGQGPEFLIYFQGTGAADDSGLPNDRFFAVRPEGSVSTLKIQRTERGDSAVYLCASRNSRGAGDTQYFGPGTRLTVL.

This clone was counted a few times. J is TRBJ1-5 and V is TRBV28, with D perhaps TRBD1 (6 bases). Germline CDR1 reads MDHEN; CDR2 reads SYDVKM. V was shortened by 3 bases and J by 8 bases, with 11 bases between the two germline ends. This CDR3 contains 13 residues. Written as DNA, the CDR3 is TGTGCCAGCAGTTTGCAGGGGAGAGAGCCCCAGCATTTT. This encodes CASSLQGREPQHF.

This clone was recorded a few times. The rearrangement joins TRBV2 to TRBJ2-7; D ambiguous. This CDR3 is 14 amino acids long. Germline V gene data show CDR1 as SNHLY and CDR2 as FYNNEI. V lost 6 bases, J lost 5 bases, and 17 bases lay in between. The CDR3 coding sequence is TGTGCCAGCAGAGCGAATGGCAACCGGGACGAGCAGTACTTC. It translates to CASRANGNRDEQYF.

J is TRBJ2-3 and V is TRBV5-1, with TRBD2 identical over 13 bases. Germline CDR1 is SGHRS and CDR2 is YFSETQ. After removal of 4 bases from V and 2 bases from J, the junction contained 10 bases not matched to a gene. CDR3 length: 18 residues. CDR3 sequence reads: CASSRGLAGVLNTDTQYF. The CDR3 DNA reads as TGCGCCAGCAGCCGAGGACTAGCGGGGGTCCTCAACACAGATACGCAGTATTTT.

The chain is built from TRBV27 and TRBJ1-5; D is unresolved. Germline V gene lookup returns CDR1 MNHEY and CDR2 SMNVEV (reference sequence). The germline V and J ends were trimmed by 5 bases and 0 bases, with 8 bases remaining between them. The CDR3 loop spans 14 amino acids. DNA of the CDR3: TGTGCCAGCAGTCCAGGTGATAGCAATCAGCCCCAGCATTTT. Translation gives CASSPGDSNQPQHF.

The chain couples TRBV30 to TRBJ1-5; D is undetermined. Germline values: CDR1 GTSNPN, CDR2 SVGIG (reference sequence). V lost 0 bases, J lost 8 bases, and 11 bases lay in between. The CDR3 spans 13 residues. The CDR3 reads CAWSVNRGEPQHF. CDR3 DNA: TGTGCCTGGAGTGTAAACCGCGGGGAGCCCCAGCATTTT.

The chain is built from TRBV19 and TRBJ2-1; TRBD2 matches at 8 bases. Germline V gene lookup returns CDR1 LNHDA and CDR2 SQIVND (reference sequence). There are 15 residues in the CDR3. The V segment lost 5 bases and the J segment 6 bases; nucleotides outside the gene matches: 9. This CDR3 reads CASSGVREGANEQFF. The CDR3 bases are TGTGCCAGTAGTGGGGTCCGGGAGGGCGCCAATGAGCAGTTCTTC.

The chain has TRBV11-2 and TRBJ1-2; no definite D call. Germline values: CDR1 SGHAT, CDR2 FQNNGV. The CDR3 runs 14 residues. The V gene lost 4 bases and the J gene lost 5 bases, with 14 bases spanning the gap. CDR3 nucleotide sequence: TGTGCCAGCAGCTCGTCTGGGAGGCCGTATGGCTACACCTTC. As protein: CASSSSGRPYGYTF.

The chain has TRBV23-1 and TRBJ1-5; 8 bases fit TRBD1. TRBV23-1 is an ORF, and what it does is uncertain. The CDR3 spans 17 residues. Losses at the gene ends were 2 bases for V and 5 bases for J; bases not matched to a gene: 11. The CDR3 nucleotides are TGCGCCAGCAGTCAACGCCCAGGACAGGGACGGTATCAGCCCCAGCATTTT. This sequence encodes CASSQRPGQGRYQPQHF.

V and J are TRBV4-3 and TRBJ1-2; 8 positions match TRBD1. The J segment lost 2 bases and the V segment lost 0 bases, leaving 5 bases of the junction unmatched. Looked up from germline, CDR1 is LGHNA and CDR2 is YSLEER. CDR3 size: 16 residues. This chain's CDR3 is CASSQDGQGANYGYTF. The CDR3 nucleotides are TGCGCCAGCAGCCAAGATGGGCAGGGGGCAAACTATGGCTACACCTTC.

This clone occurred a few times. The rearrangement uses TRBV11-2 and TRBJ2-7; tentative D call: TRBD1 (5 bases). Trimming removed 0 bases at V and 1 base at J, with 13 bases between. The germline CDR1 and CDR2 sequences are SGHAT and FQNNGV. The CDR3 runs 16 residues. The CDR3 DNA reads as TGTGCCAGCAGCTTAGATTACAGCAGGGTATCCTACGAGCAGTACTTC. This encodes CASSLDYSRVSYEQYF.

This sequence joins TRBV7-8 and TRBJ1-1, with D maybe TRBD1 (6 bases). This CDR3 comprises 12 residues. The ends were cut back, 5 bases at V and 7 bases at J, with 11 bases in the middle. Per the germline V gene, CDR1 is SGHVS and CDR2 is FQNEAQ. CDR3 protein: CASSETRGEAFF. The CDR3 DNA reads as TGTGCCAGCAGCGAAACCAGGGGTGAAGCTTTCTTT.

The rearrangement joins TRBV28 to TRBJ1-4; D uncertain. This CDR3 region has 16 residues. With 6 bases removed from V and 3 bases from J, the gap between germline ends came to 17 bases. Germline CDR1 and CDR2: MDHEN and SYDVKM. CDR3 amino acids: CASSRGGGWPNEKLFF. DNA of the CDR3: TGTGCCAGCAGCAGAGGCGGAGGGTGGCCTAATGAAAAACTGTTTTTT.